This T cell receptor beta chain derives from a study of shared clonotypes between healthy human individuals. Repertoires were generated with immunoSEQ multiplex PCR, while TCRdb's copy carries only in-frame clones and drops some. The table shows approximately 250,000 clones, with 65% occurring only once. This receptor was obtained from a man aged 30 to 45 in good health. Sequencing was carried out using memory CD4+ T cells sorted from blood. The subset: CD45RA-negative fraction.

DNA for the CDR3: TGTGCCAGCAGCTTGCATCCGATTTACGAGCAGTACTTC. It is translated as CASSLHPIYEQYF. The chain recombines TRBV7-2 with TRBJ2-7; D gene uncertain. V lost 3 bases, J lost 4 bases, and 10 bases lay in between. In germline, CDR1 is SGHTA, CDR2 FQGNSA. This CDR3 is built from 13 residues.